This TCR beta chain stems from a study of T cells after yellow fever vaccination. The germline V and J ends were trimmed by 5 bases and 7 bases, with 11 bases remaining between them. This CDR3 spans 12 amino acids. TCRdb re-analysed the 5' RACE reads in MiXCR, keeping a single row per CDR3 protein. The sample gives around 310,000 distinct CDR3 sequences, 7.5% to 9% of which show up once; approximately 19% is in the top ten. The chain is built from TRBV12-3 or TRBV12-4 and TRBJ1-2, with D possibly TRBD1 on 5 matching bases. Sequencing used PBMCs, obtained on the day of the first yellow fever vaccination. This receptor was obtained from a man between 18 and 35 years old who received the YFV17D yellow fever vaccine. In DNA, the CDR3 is TGTGCCAGCAGTCCAGGGACGTCTGGCTACACCTTC. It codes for CASSPGTSGYTF.